This T cell receptor beta chain was sequenced in a study of shared clonotypes between healthy human individuals. Turning to the study itself: Three plates each covered CD4 naive and memory; CD8 naive two, CD8 memory one.

The CDR3 totals 16 residues. Germline CDR1 is SGHVS and CDR2 is FNYEAQ. Trimming took 1 base from V and 3 from J, leaving 16 bases between them. Using immunoSEQ multiplex PCR, the repertoire was profiled, and TCRdb retains in-frame clones only, with some absent. The top ten hold 0.1% to 0.15% of the sample, which has around 2.3 million clones, 90% to 97% seen once. Only Caucasian adults living in Nashville, Tennessee made up the donor group. Sample: naive CD4+ T cells sorted from blood. Described subset: CD45RA+ positively selected. This receptor was obtained from a man younger than 35 in good health. The chain combines TRBV7-6 with TRBJ2-7, with a tentative D call TRBD2 (5 bases). In DNA, the CDR3 is TGTGCCAGCAGCTTAGAGAGGGCGGCCAATATCTACGAGCAGTACTTC. Its translation: CASSLERAANIYEQYF.